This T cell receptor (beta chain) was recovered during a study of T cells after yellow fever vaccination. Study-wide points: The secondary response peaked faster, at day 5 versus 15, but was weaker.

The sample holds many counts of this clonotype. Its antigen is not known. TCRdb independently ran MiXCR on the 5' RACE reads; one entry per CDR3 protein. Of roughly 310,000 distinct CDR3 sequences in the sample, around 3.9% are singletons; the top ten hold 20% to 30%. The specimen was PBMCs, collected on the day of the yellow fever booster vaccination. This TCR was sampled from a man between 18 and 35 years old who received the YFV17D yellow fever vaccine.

The CDR3 loop is CASSLIQGGGEKLFF. The CDR3 DNA is TGCGCCAGCAGCCTGATCCAGGGGGGAGGTGAAAAACTGTTTTTT. This chain links TRBV5-1 with TRBJ1-4, with TRBD1 identical over 7 bases. CDR1 and CDR2 (germline): SGHRS, YFSETQ. The CDR3 is 15 residues long. With 4 bases clipped from V and 7 bases from J, the junction kept 10 bases outside the gene matches.